The text below deals with one T cell receptor beta chain. This study enrolled people aged roughly 18 to 90 from around 25 US geographic areas. Participants classified as exposed had met a COVID-19 case within 2 weeks before study entry. Produced via immunoSEQ multiplex PCR; TCRdb's table is partial and in-frame only. Of 230,000 or so clones detected, roughly 81% appear once; the ten largest clones hold 6.6%. The data stem from a study of blood T cell repertoires in COVID-19. Study summary: There were acute and convalescent COVID-19 samples, and they came from the United States, Italy and Spain. PBMCs, B-cell-depleted T cells, or T cells provided the cDNA or gDNA that made up the material.

The germline V gene encodes CDR1 DFQATT and CDR2 SNEGSKA (reference sequence). This CDR3 region has 12 residues. With 3 bases removed from V and 7 bases from J, the gap between germline ends came to 12 bases. Sequencing was performed on PBMCs or T cells enriched from blood (not recorded which). The clonotype was recovered from a woman between 50 and 59 years old who had been exposed to COVID-19. The chain couples TRBV20-1 to TRBJ1-1, with a weak D call TRBD1 (5 bases). The CDR3 bases are TGCAGTGCTAGTGTATGGGGGGATGAAGCTTTCTTT. Its protein product is CSASVWGDEAFF.